This T cell receptor (beta chain) was recorded in a study of blood T cell repertoires in COVID-19. Background on the study: Whether acute or convalescent, the COVID-19 samples came from the United States, Italy and Spain.

In the original workflow: Using reference gene primer amplification, nucleated cell counts were estimated. Here immunoSEQ multiplex PCR was the method, and the copy in TCRdb shows in-frame clones only, minus some. Clone size and the V and J calls come from that table; the DNA yielded D and trimming. The repertoire has fewer than 400,000 clones, roughly 89% of them found once; the top ten carry about 1.7%. This CDR3 region has 15 residues. With 3 bases clipped from V and 4 bases from J, the junction kept 8 bases outside the gene matches. Looked up from germline, CDR1 is SGDLS and CDR2 is YYNGEE. The participants were between roughly 18 and 100 years old and came from about two dozen US areas.

The TCR sequence derives from a woman aged 25 to 39 who had recovered from COVID-19. Specimen: PBMCs or T cells enriched from blood (not recorded which). The genes are TRBV9 and TRBJ1-2; 8 nucleotides align to TRBD1. The CDR3 coding sequence is TGTGCCAGCAGCGCACATCCAGGGGGCGCCTATGGCTACACCTTC. Its protein is CASSAHPGGAYGYTF.